Below, 28 T cell receptor beta chains from the same sample are listed, as sequenced in a study of T cells after yellow fever vaccination. A single record per CDR3 protein comes from TCRdb applying MiXCR to the 5' RACE reads. The data contain a few hundred thousand distinct CDR3 sequences, 10% to 15% of them singletons. Sequenced here: CD4+ T cells sorted from PBMCs, sampled 45 days after the yellow fever booster vaccination. Receptors originate from a young man who received the YFV17D yellow fever vaccine.

The chain uses TRBV20-1 and TRBJ2-3, with a tentative D call TRBD2 (6 bases). The CDR3 sequence is 13 residues long. The V end was cut by 6 bases, the J end by 1 base, with 11 bases between. The germline V gene encodes CDR1 DFQATT and CDR2 SNEGSKA (reference sequence). CDR3 sequence reads: CSAPPGGTDTQYF. The CDR3 DNA is TGCAGTGCCCCCCCGGGGGGCACAGATACGCAGTATTTT.

The rearrangement uses TRBV28 and TRBJ1-1, with D hard to call. V dropped 8 bases and J dropped 5 bases, with 15 bases sitting between them. Germline V gene data show CDR1 as MDHEN and CDR2 as SYDVKM. The CDR3 totals 13 residues. This chain's CDR3 is CASVPPRGTEAFF. The CDR3 nucleotides read TGTGCCAGCGTACCACCCCGAGGTACTGAAGCTTTCTTT.

This clonotype was observed at least ten times. CDR3 sequence reads: CSASELAGGFNEQFF. CDR3 in DNA: TGCAGTGCTAGCGAACTAGCGGGAGGGTTCAATGAGCAGTTCTTC. The chain recombines TRBV20-1 with TRBJ2-1; 13 bases are a match to TRBD2. The length of the CDR3 is 15 residues. Per the germline V gene, CDR1 is DFQATT and CDR2 is SNEGSKA (reference sequence). The V and J ends lost 3 bases and 6 bases, in that order; junction bases with no gene match: 5.

This sequence joins TRBV5-5 and TRBJ2-7, with 9 positions matching TRBD2. CDR1 is SGHKS, CDR2 YYEKEE, per germline (reference sequence). With V trimmed by 4 bases and J by 2 bases, 7 bases remained unmatched. This CDR3 comprises 15 residues. The CDR3 nucleotides read TGTGCCAGCAGCCGAAGCGGGAGGATACCCTACGAGCAGTACTTC. Protein product: CASSRSGRIPYEQYF.

The chain has TRBV2 and TRBJ2-5; D remains ambiguous. Trimming took 5 bases from V and 5 from J, leaving 9 bases between them. The CDR3 consists of 12 residues. CDR1 and CDR2 from the germline V gene are SNHLY and FYNNEI. CDR3: CASSNNHETQYF. The CDR3 coding sequence is TGTGCCAGCAGTAACAATCACGAGACCCAGTACTTC.

The chain employs TRBV7-7 and TRBJ2-7; D unresolved. The germline gives CDR1 SSHAT, CDR2 FNYEAQ (reference sequence). The V gene lost 5 bases and the J gene lost 6 bases, with 14 bases spanning the gap. The CDR3 runs 13 residues. CDR3 coding DNA: TGTGCCAGCAGCCCTACCTTAGGCCGCGAGCAGTACTTC. It is translated as CASSPTLGREQYF.

The J gene is TRBJ2-7, the V gene TRBV6-6, with TRBD2 identical over 14 bases. CDR1 is MNHNY and CDR2 is SVGAGI in the germline V gene (reference sequence). V gave up 8 bases and J gave up 3 bases; unmatched junction bases: 15. The CDR3 loop spans 18 amino acids. Written as DNA, the CDR3 is TGTGCCAGCGGGGGGGCCGGGACTAGCGGGAGAGAGGGCTACGAGCAGTACTTC. Translated, it gives CASGGAGTSGREGYEQYF.

This clonotype showed up many times. V and J are TRBV18 and TRBJ2-3; 11 nucleotides agree with TRBD2. Germline CDR1 is KGHSH and CDR2 is LQKENI. This CDR3 spans 16 amino acids. V shed 5 bases, J shed 0 bases, and the junction held 4 bases outside the gene matches. Here the CDR3 reads CASSSGTSGSTDTQYF. The CDR3 DNA reads as TGTGCCAGCTCATCAGGGACTAGCGGTAGCACAGATACGCAGTATTTT. The full variable domain, in which reference TRBV18 and TRBJ2-3 provide the parts outside the CDR3, is NAGVMQNPRHLVRRRGQEARLRCSPMKGHSHVYWYRQLPEEGLKFMVYLQKENIIDESGMPKERFSAEFPKEGPSILRIQQVVRGDSAAYFCASSSGTSGSTDTQYFGPGTRLTVL.

The sample holds a few counts of this clonotype. The CDR3 is CASSSWGSYEQYF. The CDR3 region has the DNA TGTGCCAGCAGTTCATGGGGTTCCTACGAGCAGTACTTC. The chain uses TRBV12-3 or TRBV12-4 and TRBJ2-7; D is undetermined. Deletions cut 4 bases from V and 1 base from J, with 8 bases between. The CDR3 consists of 13 residues.

The rearrangement joins TRBV4-2 to TRBJ2-3; 13 positions match TRBD2. This CDR3 has 16 residues. The germline V gene encodes CDR1 LGHNA and CDR2 YNFKEQ. The junction had 7 bases not matched to a gene; V was cut back by 5 bases and J by 5 bases. The CDR3 loop is CASSRGLAGQVDTQYF. Written as DNA, the CDR3 is TGTGCCAGCAGCAGGGGACTAGCGGGACAAGTAGATACGCAGTATTTT.

V and J are TRBV4-3 and TRBJ1-6, with D perhaps TRBD1 (5 bases). V was clipped by 1 base and J by 8 bases, with 12 bases between them. CDR3 size: 15 residues. Germline-derived CDR1 and CDR2 are LGHNA and YSLEER. CDR3 sequence: CASSQVGRADSPLHF. The CDR3 DNA reads TGCGCCAGCAGCCAAGTAGGCAGGGCGGATTCACCCCTCCACTTT.

V gene TRBV5-1 combines with J gene TRBJ1-2; no reliable D call. The length of the CDR3 is 14 residues. Per the germline V gene, CDR1 is SGHRS and CDR2 is YFSETQ. With 0 bases removed from V and 4 bases from J, the gap between germline ends came to 10 bases. CDR3 in amino acids: CASSLGVRTYGYTF. CDR3 in DNA: TGCGCCAGCAGCTTGGGAGTACGGACCTATGGCTACACCTTC.

The V gene is TRBV20-1, the J gene TRBJ2-7; D assignment may be TRBD1 or TRBD2 (6 bases each). Germline V gene lookup returns CDR1 DFQATT and CDR2 SNEGSKA (reference sequence). Between the trimmed V and J ends, which lost 4 bases and 3 bases, there was a span of 16 bases. There are 14 residues in the CDR3. The chain's CDR3 is CSANPRRGIYEQYF. CDR3 sequence (DNA): TGCAGTGCTAACCCCCGGAGGGGGATCTACGAGCAGTACTTC.

The CDR3 protein is CSARRTGGNSPLHF. The CDR3 nucleotides are TGCAGTGCTAGACGGACAGGGGGCAATTCACCCCTCCACTTT. The chain has TRBV20-1 and TRBJ1-6; 11 nucleotides align to TRBD1. This CDR3 spans 14 amino acids. Germline V lookup: CDR1 DFQATT, CDR2 SNEGSKA (reference sequence). V dropped 2 bases and J dropped 7; count of bases not matched to a gene: 1.

This clonotype was seen only a few times. The chain has TRBV12-3 or TRBV12-4 and TRBJ2-1, with 14 bases matching TRBD2. The junction had 4 bases not matched to a gene; V was cut back by 6 bases and J by 9 bases. The CDR3 spans 14 residues. Written as DNA, the CDR3 is TGTGCCAGCAGGACTAGCGGGAGGGCCTCTGAGCAGTTCTTC. This codes for CASRTSGRASEQFF.

The genes are TRBV29-1 and TRBJ2-7; D uncertain. In germline, CDR1 is SQVTM, CDR2 ANQGSEA. The CDR3 spans 15 residues. Trimming took off 1 base at V and 1 base at J, with 14 bases between the two ends. CDR3 protein: CSVEGHGPLSYEQYF. The CDR3 DNA reads as TGCAGCGTTGAAGGTCACGGTCCCCTATCCTACGAGCAGTACTTC.

Only a few counts were recorded for this clonotype. CDR3: CSAGTYNEQFF. For the CDR3, the DNA is TGCAGCGCGGGCACCTACAATGAGCAGTTCTTC. The J gene is TRBJ2-1, the V gene TRBV20-1; the D gene is possibly TRBD2 (5 bases). CDR3 size: 11 residues. CDR1 and CDR2 from the germline V gene are DFQATT and SNEGSKA (reference sequence).

The V gene is TRBV7-3, the J gene TRBJ1-1; maybe TRBD1 (5 bases). This CDR3 has 13 amino acids. With 3 bases removed from V and 5 bases from J, the gap between germline ends came to 10 bases. Germline V gene lookup returns CDR1 SGHTA and CDR2 FQGTGA. Here the CDR3 reads CASSLLQATEAFF. The CDR3 nucleotides read TGTGCCAGCAGCTTGCTACAGGCGACTGAAGCTTTCTTT. Supplemented by reference TRBV7-3 and TRBJ1-1, the full variable domain reads GAGVSQTPSNKVTEKGKYVELRCDPISGHTALYWYRQSLGQGPEFLIYFQGTGAADDSGLPNDRFFAVRPEGSVSTLKIQRTERGDSAVYLCASSLLQATEAFFGQGTRLTVV.

A few counts support this clonotype. The chain combines TRBV15 with TRBJ2-5; D uncertain. Trimming took off 1 base at V and 3 bases at J, with 6 bases between the two ends. This CDR3 contains 13 residues. Germline assignment: CDR1 LNHNV and CDR2 YYDKDF (reference sequence). CDR3 coding DNA: TGTGCCACCAGCAGAGGACGGGAAGAGACCCAGTACTTC. Translated: CATSRGREETQYF.

This clonotype was seen a handful of times. The J gene is TRBJ1-5, the V gene TRBV20-1, with D perhaps matching TRBD1 (6 bases). With 2 bases removed from V and 1 base from J, the gap between germline ends came to 6 bases. CDR1 and CDR2 from the germline V gene are DFQATT and SNEGSKA (reference sequence). The length of the CDR3 is 13 residues. CDR3 bases: TGCAGTGCTAGACAGGGGAGCAATCAGCCCCAGCATTTT. Amino acid sequence: CSARQGSNQPQHF.

The rearrangement links TRBV7-2 to TRBJ2-7, with D perhaps matching TRBD1 or TRBD2 (5 bases each). With 5 bases removed from V and 1 base from J, the gap between germline ends came to 15 bases. The CDR3 is 15 amino acids. Germline CDR1 is SGHTA and CDR2 is FQGNSA. The DNA for the CDR3 is TGTGCCAGCAGCGCCCCGGGACGGCGATCCTACGAGCAGTACTTC. This encodes CASSAPGRRSYEQYF.

A few counts support this clonotype. The rearrangement joins TRBV29-1 to TRBJ2-1, with 11 bases fitting TRBD2. Trimming cost V 6 bases and J 7 bases; bases outside gene matches: 11. This CDR3 has 15 amino acids. Per the germline V gene, CDR1 is SQVTM and CDR2 is ANQGSEA. The CDR3, as DNA: TGCAGCGTCGCTTTAGCGGGAGGGCCCTCAAATGAGCAGTTCTTC. Its protein is CSVALAGGPSNEQFF.

This clonotype appeared a single time. In this CDR3 the conserved last residue, phenylalanine or tryptophan, is missing, so a read error is likely. V is TRBV28 and J is TRBJ2-7; weak D call: TRBD2 (6 bases). The V end was cut by 5 bases, the J end by 4 bases, with 12 bases between. The CDR3 is 13 amino acids. Germline V gene sequence: CDR1 MDHEN, CDR2 SYDVKM. CDR3 sequence reads: CASSPLGGYEQYS. In nucleotides, the CDR3 is TGTGCCAGCAGTCCCCTGGGGGGTTACGAGCAGTACTCC.

This clonotype was detected a few times. The V gene is TRBV18, the J gene TRBJ1-1, with D hard to call. The V end was cut by 0 bases, the J end by 1 base, with 6 bases between. Germline CDR1 and CDR2: KGHSH and LQKENI. This CDR3 is built from 14 residues. CDR3 sequence (DNA): TGTGCCAGCTCACCACCTTCGGAGAACACTGAAGCTTTCTTT. Amino acids: CASSPPSENTEAFF. Drawing the rest from reference TRBV18 and TRBJ1-1, the complete variable domain is NAGVMQNPRHLVRRRGQEARLRCSPMKGHSHVYWYRQLPEEGLKFMVYLQKENIIDESGMPKERFSAEFPKEGPSILRIQQVVRGDSAAYFCASSPPSENTEAFFGQGTRLTVV.

The J gene is TRBJ2-3, the V gene TRBV24-1; 8 bases are shared with TRBD1. The CDR3 sequence is 16 residues long. The ends lost 5 bases at V and 2 bases at J; junction bases unmatched: 8. Germline V gives CDR1 KGHDR, CDR2 SFDVKD. CDR3 sequence (DNA): TGTGCCACCAGTGGTCGGGGACAGGACTCCACAGATACGCAGTATTTT. It yields the protein CATSGRGQDSTDTQYF.

The chain couples TRBV2 to TRBJ2-1; D not certain. Trimming took off 0 bases at V and 5 bases at J, with 8 bases between the two ends. The germline V gene has CDR1 SNHLY and CDR2 FYNNEI. The CDR3 totals 14 residues. CDR3 residues: CASSEAYRNNEQFF. CDR3 coding DNA: TGTGCCAGCAGTGAAGCGTACAGAAACAATGAGCAGTTCTTC.

The CDR3 loop is CSARSTRGDFLGWQYF. CDR3 nucleotide sequence: TGCAGTGCTAGATCTACGAGGGGGGACTTTCTTGGATGGCAGTATTTT. This chain joins TRBV20-1 and TRBJ2-3, with D possibly called TRBD1 or TRBD2 (6 bases each). V was clipped by 2 bases and J by 11 bases, with 26 bases between them. Germline CDR1 is DFQATT and CDR2 is SNEGSKA (reference sequence). The CDR3 consists of 16 residues.

The genes are TRBV7-8 and TRBJ2-2; D not resolved. Germline assignment: CDR1 SGHVS and CDR2 FQNEAQ. V was clipped by 2 bases and J by 6 bases, with 4 bases between them. The CDR3 consists of 12 residues. CDR3 in DNA: TGTGCCAGCAGCTTATCCCCCGGGGAGCTGTTTTTT. It specifies CASSLSPGELFF.